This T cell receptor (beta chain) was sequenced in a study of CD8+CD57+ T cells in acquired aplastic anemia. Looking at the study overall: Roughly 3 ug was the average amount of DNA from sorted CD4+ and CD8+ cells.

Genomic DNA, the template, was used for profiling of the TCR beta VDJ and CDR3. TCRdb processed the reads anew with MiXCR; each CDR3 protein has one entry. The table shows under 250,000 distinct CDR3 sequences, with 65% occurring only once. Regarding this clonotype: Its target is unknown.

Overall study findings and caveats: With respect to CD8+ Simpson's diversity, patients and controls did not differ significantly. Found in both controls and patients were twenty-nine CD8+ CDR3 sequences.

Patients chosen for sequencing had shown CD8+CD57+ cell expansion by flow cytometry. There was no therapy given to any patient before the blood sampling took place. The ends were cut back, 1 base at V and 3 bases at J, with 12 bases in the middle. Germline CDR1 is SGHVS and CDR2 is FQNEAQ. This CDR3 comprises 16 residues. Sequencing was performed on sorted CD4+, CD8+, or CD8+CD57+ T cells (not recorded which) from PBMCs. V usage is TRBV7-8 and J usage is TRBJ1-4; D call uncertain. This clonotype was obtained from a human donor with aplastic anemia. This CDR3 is CASSLVTRESNEKLFF. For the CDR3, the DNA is TGTGCCAGCAGCTTAGTCACGAGGGAGTCTAATGAAAAACTGTTTTTT.